The T cell receptor beta chain under discussion was sequenced for a study of blood T cell repertoires in COVID-19. Looking at the study overall: From T cells, B-cell-depleted T cells, or PBMCs came the material, which was cDNA or gDNA.

The CDR3 runs 14 residues. V lost 1 base and J lost 2, with 9 bases in between. Germline assignment: CDR1 GTSNPN and CDR2 SVGIG (reference sequence). Assay: immunoSEQ multiplex PCR; the TCRdb copy retains only in-frame clones and omits some. Of about 32,000 clones in the sample, approximately 90% were seen once. The TCR was taken from a man between 60 and 75 years old with acute or convalescent COVID-19. This chain links TRBV30 with TRBJ2-1; perhaps TRBD2 as D (6 bases). The sequencing sample was made of peripheral blood. CDR3 in amino acids: CAWSDGGAYNEQFF. For the CDR3, the DNA is TGTGCCTGGAGTGACGGGGGAGCCTACAATGAGCAGTTCTTC.